This T cell receptor (beta chain) was documented in a study of a mutant IDH1 vaccine in newly diagnosed glioma. The overall study: Vaccines were begun 4-6 weeks after radiotherapy alone, or with temozolomide cycles. Former treatment meant radiotherapy, temozolomide, or both; the majority had gotten both.

Here immunoSEQ multiplex PCR was the method, and the copy in TCRdb shows in-frame clones only, minus some. The repertoire holds some 30,000 clones, approximately 88% seen once, with approximately 2.4% in the top ten. Germline-derived CDR1 and CDR2 are SGHTA and FQGTGA. This CDR3 region has 15 residues. V gave up 4 bases and J gave up 5 bases; unmatched junction bases: 6. Time point specified: week 23, last vaccination. Mutant IDH1 20-mer peptide, at 300 ug, made up each vaccine dose, with topical imiquimod. Donors' newly diagnosed IDH1-mutant WHO grade 3 or 4 astrocytomas lacked nuclear ATRX. In the case of this clone: The antigen remains undetermined.

The clonotype originates from a man aged 35-49 years with glioma. The chain joins TRBV7-3 to TRBJ2-5, with 11 nucleotides matching TRBD1. Sequencing used PBMCs, obtained from a glioma patient whose treatment included an IDH1 peptide vaccine. For the CDR3, the DNA is TGTGCCAGCAGCTCAGGGACAGGGGGTTGGGAGACCCAGTACTTC. This translates into CASSSGTGGWETQYF. The entire variable domain, with the rest obtained from reference TRBV7-3 and TRBJ2-5, is as follows: GAGVSQTPSNKVTEKGKYVELRCDPISGHTALYWYRQSLGQGPEFLIYFQGTGAADDSGLPNDRFFAVRPEGSVSTLKIQRTERGDSAVYLCASSSGTGGWETQYFGPGTRLLVL.